Following are 28 T cell receptor beta chains from one sample sequenced in a study of regulatory T cells in long-lasting Graves disease. For TCR beta, libraries came from iRepertoire HTBI primers and Arm-PCR of CDR3 regions. TCRdb ran MiXCR on the multiplex PCR reads and lists one entry per CDR3 protein. The repertoire includes about 420,000 distinct CDR3 sequences, roughly 15% of them detected once, and around a quarter sits in the top ten. Stated time point: newly diagnosed GD, antithyroid drugs for less than 3 months. PBMCs were the source of the RNA used for TCR sequencing. These sequences were also reported in another study, on T cells in Graves' hyperthyroidism and ophthalmopathy.

Material: peripheral blood mononuclear cells (PBMCs), obtained at new diagnosis, from a patient treated with antithyroid drugs. Source of these receptors: a woman aged 18 to 35 with Graves disease.

The table lists this clonotype with a few counts. This chain links TRBV19 with TRBJ2-7; no firm D call. The CDR3 has 14 residues. Trimming stripped 5 bases from V and 0 bases from J, with 11 bases between. Germline CDR1 LNHDA, CDR2 SQIVND (reference sequence). The CDR3: CASSPSEDSYEQYF. For the CDR3, the DNA is TGTGCCAGTAGTCCGTCTGAGGACTCCTACGAGCAGTACTTC.

The V call is TRBV6-5, the J call TRBJ1-1; perhaps TRBD1 as D (6 bases). Trimming removed 4 bases from V and 4 bases from J, with 13 bases in between. Per the germline V gene, CDR1 is MNHEY and CDR2 is SVGAGI. The CDR3 extends over 14 amino acids. CDR3 sequence: CASSLQGAATEAFF. CDR3 DNA sequence: TGTGCCAGCAGTTTACAGGGCGCGGCCACTGAAGCTTTCTTT.

This clonotype was seen a handful of times. The V gene is TRBV9, the J gene TRBJ2-1, with D tentatively TRBD1 (6 bases). CDR1 SGDLS and CDR2 YYNGEE come from the germline V gene. This CDR3 is built from 14 residues. The germline V and J ends were trimmed by 0 bases and 6 bases, with 10 bases remaining between them. Here the CDR3 DNA reads TGTGCCAGCAGCGTAGGGGGGCTGGTCAATGAGCAGTTCTTC. This translates into CASSVGGLVNEQFF.

This clonotype was picked up many times. The rearrangement joins TRBV7-9 to TRBJ2-1; 10 nucleotides align to TRBD2. The CDR3 is made up of 16 amino acids. The V gene's germline CDR1 is SEHNR and CDR2 FQNEAQ (reference sequence). Germline trimming cut 5 bases from V and 7 bases from J; bases unmatched to any gene: 11. The chain's CDR3 is CASSQTSGLNENEQFF. The CDR3 DNA follows: TGTGCCAGCAGCCAGACTAGCGGGCTCAACGAAAATGAGCAGTTCTTC.

This clonotype came up a few times. This chain uses TRBV30 with TRBJ2-5, with a possible D match to TRBD2 (7 bases). Trimming left V 2 bases short and J 5 bases short, with 12 bases between. In germline, CDR1 is GTSNPN, CDR2 SVGIG (reference sequence). The CDR3 covers 13 residues. CDR3 sequence reads: CAWSSGGLETQYF. The CDR3 DNA reads TGTGCCTGGAGTTCGGGGGGCCTGGAGACCCAGTACTTC.

This chain links TRBV7-9 with TRBJ1-6; 9 bases map to TRBD1. Germline V gene lookup returns CDR1 SEHNR and CDR2 FQNEAQ (reference sequence). There are 14 residues in the CDR3. The ends lost 4 bases at V and 7 bases at J; junction bases unmatched: 2. Here the CDR3 reads CASSSDRGNSPLHF. The CDR3 coding sequence is TGTGCCAGCAGCTCGGACAGGGGAAATTCACCCCTCCACTTT.

With respect to this clonotype: The CDR3 carries no conserved terminal phenylalanine or tryptophan, so it likely arises from a read error. The genes are TRBV6-2 or TRBV6-3 and TRBJ2-2, with 8 bases fitting TRBD2. V dropped 6 bases and J dropped 5; count of bases not matched to a gene: 5. The CDR3 extends over 14 amino acids. Germline CDR1 MNHEY, CDR2 SVGEGT. CDR3 region: CASRLSGVTGELFS. CDR3 bases: TGTGCCAGCAGACTTAGCGGGGTTACCGGGGAGCTGTTTTCT.

The rearrangement joins TRBV19 to TRBJ2-1; D is unresolved. This CDR3 comprises 15 residues. Germline CDR1 and CDR2: LNHDA and SQIVND (reference sequence). Trimming pared 3 bases from V and 10 bases from J, leaving 19 bases between. The CDR3 nucleotides are TGTGCCAGTAGTATTAGGGTGGGCTATGCCCTCGAGCAGTTCTTC. Its protein is CASSIRVGYALEQFF.

This clonotype was seen at least ten times. The chain carries TRBV7-8 and TRBJ2-7; 7 bases align to TRBD1. The CDR3 is 15 residues long. V shed 5 bases, J shed 4 bases, and the junction held 11 bases outside the gene matches. The germline CDR1 and CDR2 sequences are SGHVS and FQNEAQ. CDR3 protein: CASSLDPGQSYEQYF. The CDR3 nucleotides read TGTGCCAGCAGCCTCGACCCGGGACAGAGTTACGAGCAGTACTTC.

With regard to this clonotype: A much larger clone lies a single base off, so this may be a read error. V gene TRBV7-8 combines with J gene TRBJ2-2; 10 nucleotides align to TRBD2. The germline CDR1 and CDR2 sequences are SGHVS and FQNEAQ. Unmatched junction bases numbered 10, after V lost 5 bases and J lost 7 bases. The length of the CDR3 is 16 residues. The CDR3 bases are TGTGCCAGCAGCCTTCAAGCGGGAGGGCTTGTCGGGGAGCTGTTTTTT. Its protein is CASSLQAGGLVGELFF.

Many counts were recorded for this clonotype. V is TRBV28 and J is TRBJ2-4; D is possibly TRBD1 or TRBD2 (6 bases each). Trimming left V 3 bases short and J 5 bases short, with 20 bases between. The CDR3 is made up of 17 amino acids. CDR1 and CDR2 from the germline V gene are MDHEN and SYDVKM. The CDR3 nucleotides are TGTGCCAGCAGTTTTTTCGGGGGCTCAGGGGAAGAAAACATTCAGTACTTC. It is translated as CASSFFGGSGEENIQYF.

This clonotype has at least ten counts. The CDR3 spells CASSEALQGWGEQFF. DNA of the CDR3: TGTGCCAGCAGTGAAGCGCTTCAGGGCTGGGGTGAGCAGTTCTTC. The chain has TRBV2 and TRBJ2-1, with D possibly matching TRBD1 (5 bases). The germline gives CDR1 SNHLY, CDR2 FYNNEI. The CDR3 has 15 residues. V lost 0 bases and J lost 9, with 15 bases in between. The full variable domain, completed using reference TRBV2 and TRBJ2-1, is EPEVTQTPSHQVTQMGQEVILRCVPISNHLYFYWYRQILGQKVEFLVSFYNNEISEKSEIFDDQFSVERPDGSNFTLKIRSTKLEDSAMYFCASSEALQGWGEQFFGPGTRLTVL.

This clonotype was seen more than once but under ten times. The chain employs TRBV27 and TRBJ2-7, with TRBD2 as a possible D gene (5 bases). This CDR3 has 16 amino acids. From germline, CDR1 is MNHEY and CDR2 SMNVEV (reference sequence). The germline V and J ends were trimmed by 4 bases and 5 bases, with 21 bases remaining between them. CDR3 amino acids: CASSSPLGLAFHEQYF. In DNA, the CDR3 is TGTGCCAGCAGTTCCCCCCTGGGTCTAGCTTTCCACGAGCAGTACTTC.

In regard to this clonotype: A much larger clonotype is one base distant, so this may be a read error. The V call is TRBV7-2, the J call TRBJ2-5, with 11 bases lining up with TRBD1. This CDR3 is 14 amino acids long. Germline values: CDR1 SGHTA, CDR2 FQGNSA. The J segment lost 5 bases and the V segment lost 5 bases, leaving 4 bases of the junction unmatched. CDR3 sequence: CASSHGTGGETQYF. In DNA, the CDR3 is TGTGCCAGCAGCCACGGGACAGGGGGGGAGACCCAGTACTTC.

Concerning this clonotype itself: A much larger clone differs from this one at a single base, so this may be a read error. The J gene is TRBJ2-7, the V gene TRBV7-2; D unresolved. The CDR3 contains 15 residues. Germline CDR1 is SGHTA and CDR2 is FQGNSA. Trimming took 7 bases from V and 7 from J, leaving 23 bases between them. The CDR3 sequence: CASNPVVSSSREQYF. DNA for the CDR3: TGTGCCAGCAACCCCGTTGTTAGCTCAAGCAGAGAGCAGTACTTC.

This clonotype occurred a few times. A read error may account for a junction end that differs from germline. The V and J genes are TRBV5-1 and TRBJ1-4; 8 bases line up with TRBD1. The V gene's germline CDR1 is SGHRS and CDR2 YFSETQ. The CDR3 consists of 14 residues. CDR3 nucleotides: TGTGCCAGCAGCATGGACAGGGTGAATGAAAAACTGTTTTTT. Translated, it gives CASSMDRVNEKLFF.

This clonotype was detected many times. The chain has TRBV7-2 and TRBJ1-1; D uncertain. The V gene's germline CDR1 is SGHTA and CDR2 FQGNSA. This CDR3 contains 13 residues. V was clipped by 1 base and J by 4 bases, with 7 bases between them. In DNA, the CDR3 is TGTGCCAGCAGCTTAGGAGGGAGCACTGAAGCTTTCTTT. Residues: CASSLGGSTEAFF.

The table lists this clonotype with many counts. The V call is TRBV24-1, the J call TRBJ2-5; a possible D gene is TRBD2 (5 bases). Trimming shortened V by 5 bases and J by 4 bases, and 16 bases separated the two germline ends. The germline V gene has CDR1 KGHDR and CDR2 SFDVKD. The CDR3 extends over 15 amino acids. CDR3 nucleotide sequence: TGTGCCACCAGTGGTGGGCGGGTCGGACGAGAGACCCAGTACTTC. This encodes CATSGGRVGRETQYF.

This clonotype was counted ten times or more. The V and J genes are TRBV29-1 and TRBJ2-1; D perhaps matches TRBD1 (5 bases). Trimming removed 6 bases at V and 0 bases at J, with 9 bases between. Germline CDR1 is SQVTM and CDR2 is ANQGSEA. The CDR3 is 13 amino acids. CDR3 in DNA: TGCAGCGTGGGGCTCGGCTCCTACAATGAGCAGTTCTTC. It translates to CSVGLGSYNEQFF.

Regarding this clonotype: Just one base apart from a much larger clone, this may be a read error. The rearrangement uses TRBV20-1 and TRBJ2-5; TRBD2 might be the D (6 bases). CDR1 and CDR2 (germline): DFQATT, SNEGSKA (reference sequence). The CDR3 runs 15 residues. CDR3 sequence: CSARSRRVRQETRYF. The CDR3 nucleotides are TGCAGTGCTAGAAGCAGGAGGGTTCGCCAAGAGACCCGGTACTTC.

This clonotype was seen only a few times. The chain joins TRBV7-2 to TRBJ1-1; unclear D gene. Trimming stripped 2 bases from V and 3 bases from J, with 10 bases between. CDR3 length: 14 residues. From germline, CDR1 is SGHTA and CDR2 FQGNSA. The CDR3 region is CASSLTTSHTEAFF. CDR3 nucleotide sequence: TGTGCCAGCAGCTTAACAACTAGTCACACTGAAGCTTTCTTT.

This clonotype was seen at least ten times. The V call is TRBV7-8, the J call TRBJ2-3, with 14 bases lining up with TRBD2. With V trimmed by 5 bases and J by 2 bases, 9 bases remained unmatched. From germline, CDR1 is SGHVS and CDR2 FQNEAQ. This CDR3 has 18 residues. The CDR3 sequence: CASSERTSGRRVTDTQYF. CDR3 DNA sequence: TGTGCCAGCAGCGAAAGGACTAGCGGGAGGAGGGTCACAGATACGCAGTATTTT.

V usage is TRBV5-1 and J usage is TRBJ1-1, with D unresolved. This CDR3 has 13 amino acids. Germline V lookup: CDR1 SGHRS, CDR2 YFSETQ. V was shortened by 1 base and J by 7 bases, with 11 bases between the two germline ends. CDR3 nucleotides: TGCGCCAGCAGCTTGAGAGTAAACTATGAAGCTTTCTTT. As protein: CASSLRVNYEAFF.

In this sample, this clonotype turned up many times. J is TRBJ2-1 and V is TRBV7-3; 11 bases map to TRBD2. This CDR3 contains 18 residues. Trimming cost V 2 bases and J 9 bases; bases outside gene matches: 15. Germline V gene data show CDR1 as SGHTA and CDR2 as FQGTGA. The CDR3 nucleotides read TGTGCCAGCAGCTTAGTCTCGCTAGCGGGAGGATCCGTACCTGAGCAGTTCTTC. As protein: CASSLVSLAGGSVPEQFF.

For this clonotype: One end of the junction fails to match germline, which may point to a read error. V is TRBV28 and J is TRBJ2-1, with D possibly TRBD2 on 6 matching bases. The last part of the DNA fits TRBJ2-4 better; the J call may be wrong. The CDR3 sequence is 14 residues long. The germline CDR1 and CDR2 sequences are MDHEN and SYDVKM. CDR3 sequence reads: CVSYPGGIKNIQYF. The CDR3 coding sequence is TGTGTCAGCTACCCCGGAGGGATTAAAAACATTCAGTACTTC.

The sample holds a few counts of this clonotype. The rearrangement links TRBV28 to TRBJ2-5, with D perhaps matching TRBD2 (6 bases). The germline gives CDR1 MDHEN, CDR2 SYDVKM. This CDR3 comprises 17 residues. The germline V and J ends were trimmed by 5 bases and 4 bases, with 23 bases remaining between them. This chain's CDR3 is CASSRAPKIRGSETQYF. The DNA for the CDR3 is TGTGCCAGCAGTCGGGCGCCCAAGATCCGGGGGTCAGAGACCCAGTACTTC.

Many counts were recorded for this clonotype. CDR3 residues: CASSLAGTPSPLHF. CDR3 sequence (DNA): TGTGCCAGCAGCTTGGCTGGTACCCCCTCACCCCTCCACTTT. The chain carries TRBV5-6 and TRBJ1-6, with D unclear. The CDR3 covers 14 residues. Germline values: CDR1 SGHDT, CDR2 YYEEEE. The V and J ends lost 0 bases and 10 bases respectively, with 11 bases between them.

The V gene is TRBV5-1, the J gene TRBJ1-6; the match to TRBD1 covers 8 bases. CDR1 and CDR2 from the germline V gene are SGHRS and YFSETQ. The V segment lost 2 bases and the J segment 6 bases; nucleotides outside the gene matches: 4. The length of the CDR3 is 15 residues. CDR3 bases: TGCGCCAGCAGCTTTGTGGGACAGGTTAATTCACCCCTCCACTTT. Residues: CASSFVGQVNSPLHF.